Listed here are 22 T cell receptor beta chains from one sample, sequenced in a study of T cells in tumors after PD-1 blockade. The protocol was immunoSEQ multiplex PCR, while the TCRdb copy is restricted to in-frame clones and leaves out a portion. Here the sample spans about 63,000 clones, less than 85% being singletons. Sample: PBMCs, taken after anti-PD-1 treatment. The source is a human donor with basal cell carcinoma.

Only a few counts were recorded for this clone. V gene TRBV5-5 combines with J gene TRBJ1-2, with D unclear. V gave up 0 bases and J gave up 2 bases, with 5 bases separating them. Germline V CDR1 and CDR2: SGHKS, YYEKEE (reference sequence). The CDR3 sequence is 13 residues long. CDR3 in amino acids: CASSLAENYGYTF. The CDR3 DNA follows: TGTGCCAGCAGCTTGGCAGAAAACTATGGCTACACCTTC.

This chain uses TRBV2 with TRBJ2-1; D is ambiguous. Germline-derived CDR1 and CDR2 are SNHLY and FYNNEI. Trimming left V 4 bases short and J 5 bases short, with 9 bases between. The CDR3 consists of 13 residues. The CDR3 sequence is CASSGTSDNEQFF. As DNA, the CDR3 is TGTGCCAGCAGTGGAACAAGCGACAATGAGCAGTTCTTC.

This clone was recorded once. This chain connects TRBV5-1 to TRBJ2-2; 10 nucleotides match TRBD1. This CDR3 has 15 residues. The V gene's germline CDR1 is SGHRS and CDR2 YFSETQ. V was pared by 1 base and J by 11 bases, with 8 bases of the junction left unmatched. CDR3 amino acids: CASSLFGTGDGELFF. The CDR3 DNA reads as TGCGCCAGCAGCTTGTTCGGGACAGGGGATGGAGAGCTGTTTTTT. Full variable domain (rest looked up from reference TRBV5-1 and TRBJ2-2): KAGVTQTPRYLIKTRGQQVTLSCSPISGHRSVSWYQQTPGQGLQFLFEYFSETQRNKGNFPGRFSGRQFSNSRSEMNVSTLELGDSALYLCASSLFGTGDGELFFGEGSRLTVL.

The genes are TRBV4-1 and TRBJ1-6, with D uncertain. V was clipped by 1 base and J by 5 bases, with 15 bases between them. CDR3 size: 17 residues. The germline V gene encodes CDR1 MGHRA and CDR2 YSYEKL. CDR3 sequence reads: CASSQVSQGIDNSPLHF. The CDR3 DNA sequence: TGCGCCAGCAGCCAAGTGAGTCAAGGGATAGATAATTCACCCCTCCACTTT.

This clone was seen a handful of times. The chain carries TRBV24-1 and TRBJ2-4; 7 nucleotides agree with TRBD2. V lost 3 bases to trimming and J lost 6 bases; unmatched junction nucleotides: 7. The CDR3 consists of 15 residues. CDR1 and CDR2 (germline): KGHDR, SFDVKD. The CDR3 DNA is TGTGCCACCAGTGATACCCTAGCGGCCCTAAACATTCAGTACTTC. Translated, it gives CATSDTLAALNIQYF.

The chain employs TRBV4-1 and TRBJ2-7; D gene uncertain. The length of the CDR3 is 14 residues. The V end was cut by 0 bases, the J end by 6 bases, with 12 bases between. CDR1 MGHRA and CDR2 YSYEKL come from the germline V gene. In DNA, the CDR3 is TGCGCCAGCAGCCAAGATCTAGAGGTTTCCGAGCAGTACTTC. This gives the protein CASSQDLEVSEQYF.

The sample holds one count of this clone. This chain connects TRBV30 to TRBJ1-1, with D possibly TRBD1 on 5 matching bases. Trimming left V 1 base short and J 5 bases short, with 20 bases between. The germline gives CDR1 GTSNPN, CDR2 SVGIG (reference sequence). The CDR3 is 16 amino acids. Here the CDR3 DNA reads TGTGCCTGGAGTGCTCGGGACGGTCGAAGAAGGACTGAAGCTTTCTTT. Translation: CAWSARDGRRRTEAFF. The full variable domain, in which reference TRBV30 and TRBJ1-1 provide the parts outside the CDR3, is SQTIHQWPATLVQPVGSPLSLECTVEGTSNPNLYWYRQAAGRGLQLLFYSVGIGQISSEVPQNLSASRPQDRQFILSSKKLLLSDSGFYLCAWSARDGRRRTEAFFGQGTRLTVV.

This chain connects TRBV29-1 to TRBJ2-1; D not certain. This CDR3 spans 11 amino acids. Germline CDR1 reads SQVTM; CDR2 reads ANQGSEA. V lost 7 bases and J 4 bases, leaving 8 bases between the germline ends. The CDR3 region has the DNA TGCAGCGGAGGAGTTTACAATGAGCAGTTCTTC. Translated, it gives CSGGVYNEQFF.

This clone was detected a few times. V usage is TRBV5-4 and J usage is TRBJ1-1, with 11 nucleotides matching TRBD1. The CDR3 totals 15 residues. J was trimmed by 3 bases and V by 3 bases; bases with no gene match: 4. Germline V gene sequence: CDR1 SGHNT, CDR2 YYREEE (reference sequence). CDR3 nucleotides: TGTGCCAGCAGCTCCGGGACAGGGGGGGACACTGAAGCTTTCTTT. Amino acids: CASSSGTGGDTEAFF.

This clone was detected only once. This chain connects TRBV3-1 (or the pseudogene TRBV3-2) to TRBJ2-1, with a possible D match to TRBD2 (5 bases). Germline CDR1 and CDR2: LGHDT and YNNKEL (reference sequence). V was pared by 0 bases and J by 5 bases, with 14 bases between. This CDR3 is 16 amino acids long. CDR3 region: CASSQEGIIGNNEQFF. As DNA, the CDR3 is TGTGCCAGCAGCCAAGAGGGGATTATCGGGAACAATGAGCAGTTCTTC.

There are a few counts of this clone. V gene TRBV2 combines with J gene TRBJ1-5, with 9 bases that match TRBD1. The germline CDR1 and CDR2 sequences are SNHLY and FYNNEI. Trimming removed 6 bases from V and 7 bases from J; junction bases left unmatched: 4. CDR3 length: 13 residues. The DNA for the CDR3 is TGTGCCAGCAGGCGGACAGGGGTGCAGCCCCAGCATTTT. This codes for CASRRTGVQPQHF.

V gene TRBV30 combines with J gene TRBJ1-2; D possibly corresponds to TRBD1 (5 bases). V lost 3 bases and J lost 6, with 11 bases in between. The CDR3 loop spans 12 amino acids. Germline V gene lookup returns CDR1 GTSNPN and CDR2 SVGIG (reference sequence). CDR3 protein: CAWRGQGDGYTF. The CDR3 DNA reads as TGTGCCTGGAGGGGGCAGGGCGATGGCTACACCTTC. The full variable domain, in which reference TRBV30 and TRBJ1-2 provide the parts outside the CDR3, is SQTIHQWPATLVQPVGSPLSLECTVEGTSNPNLYWYRQAAGRGLQLLFYSVGIGQISSEVPQNLSASRPQDRQFILSSKKLLLSDSGFYLCAWRGQGDGYTFGSGTRLTVV.

This CDR3 reads CASSLSTSGAGELFF. In DNA form, the CDR3 reads TGTGCCAGCAGTTTATCGACTAGCGGGGCCGGGGAGCTGTTTTTT. The chain links TRBV27 to TRBJ2-2; 11 nucleotides agree with TRBD2. The CDR3 consists of 15 residues. Germline values: CDR1 MNHEY, CDR2 SMNVEV (reference sequence). The trim removed 0 bases at V and 6 bases at J, leaving 0 bases unmatched.

The CDR3 sequence: CASSPILNTEAFF. The DNA for the CDR3 is TGTGCCAGCTCACCGATACTGAACACTGAAGCTTTCTTT. The chain links TRBV18 to TRBJ1-1; D remains unclear. Germline V gene lookup returns CDR1 KGHSH and CDR2 LQKENI. The CDR3 is made up of 13 amino acids. Trimming took off 3 bases at V and 0 bases at J, with 5 bases between the two ends.

This chain connects TRBV7-2 to TRBJ1-6, with D unresolved. V gave up 2 bases and J gave up 5 bases, with 7 bases separating them. The CDR3 runs to 14 residues. Germline CDR1 SGHTA, CDR2 FQGNSA. The CDR3: CASSLWEDNSPLHF. As DNA, the CDR3 is TGTGCCAGCAGCTTATGGGAGGATAATTCACCCCTCCACTTT. Full variable domain (rest looked up from reference TRBV7-2 and TRBJ1-6): GAGVSQSPSNKVTEKGKDVELRCDPISGHTALYWYRQSLGQGLEFLIYFQGNSAPDKSGLPSDRFSAERTGGSVSTLTIQRTQQEDSAVYLCASSLWEDNSPLHFGNGTRLTVT.

This chain connects TRBV7-6 to TRBJ2-3; D remains unclear. Per the germline V gene, CDR1 is SGHVS and CDR2 is FNYEAQ. V shed 1 base and J shed 1 base, with 6 bases lying between them. The CDR3 has 14 amino acids. CDR3 sequence: CASSLGVGTDTQYF. The CDR3 DNA is TGTGCCAGCAGCTTAGGGGTTGGCACAGATACGCAGTATTTT.

The genes are TRBV29-1 and TRBJ1-4, with unresolved D. Per germline, CDR1 SQVTM and CDR2 ANQGSEA. Between the trimmed V and J ends, which lost 5 bases and 4 bases, there was a span of 8 bases. This CDR3 has 12 amino acids. The CDR3 sequence is CSVYGDNEKLFF. CDR3 coding DNA: TGCAGCGTTTACGGGGATAATGAAAAACTGTTTTTT.

This sequence joins TRBV20-1 and TRBJ2-5; 11 bases align to TRBD2. The germline CDR1 and CDR2 sequences are DFQATT and SNEGSKA (reference sequence). The CDR3 is 15 amino acids. The ends lost 3 bases at V and 5 bases at J; junction bases unmatched: 8. The CDR3 loop reads CSASVRLAGHETQYF. For the CDR3, the DNA is TGCAGTGCTAGTGTTAGACTAGCGGGGCACGAGACCCAGTACTTC.

The chain carries TRBV6-6 and TRBJ2-5; a possible D gene is TRBD2 (7 bases). This CDR3 contains 13 residues. Germline V gene lookup returns CDR1 MNHNY and CDR2 SVGAGI (reference sequence). The ends were cut back, 5 bases at V and 7 bases at J, with 14 bases in the middle. In DNA form, the CDR3 reads TGTGCCAGCAGTCCCATAGGGGGGGGGACCCAGTACTTC. Amino acids: CASSPIGGGTQYF.

V and J are TRBV6-5 and TRBJ1-5; D unclear. The length of the CDR3 is 14 residues. The germline gives CDR1 MNHEY, CDR2 SVGAGI. V was cut by 8 bases and J by 0 bases, with 11 bases left in between. CDR3 nucleotide sequence: TGTGCCAGCGCCCGTCGGGATAGCAATCAGCCCCAGCATTTT. Translating gives CASARRDSNQPQHF.

V gene TRBV5-1 combines with J gene TRBJ1-1, with 8 bases aligning to TRBD1. Germline V CDR1 and CDR2: SGHRS, YFSETQ. V shed 4 bases and J 8 bases; nucleotides not matched to a gene: 10. The CDR3 totals 14 residues. CDR3 bases: TGCGCCAGCAGCAGCTCTCAGGGGGCGCGCGAAGCTTTCTTT. Translated, it gives CASSSSQGAREAFF.

The chain links TRBV7-9 to TRBJ2-1; a weak D match, TRBD1 (7 bases). CDR3 length: 13 residues. The V and J ends lost 1 base and 9 bases respectively, with 10 bases between them. CDR1 is SEHNR, CDR2 FQNEAQ, per germline (reference sequence). The CDR3 spells CASSLGQGGEQFF. Here the CDR3 DNA reads TGTGCCAGCAGCTTAGGCCAGGGGGGTGAGCAGTTCTTC.